The clone carrying this TCR beta chain has ten or more counts. What it recognizes is unknown. The source of the sample is a study of T cell repertoires in cytomegalovirus infection. Study details: Public signatures in TCR beta pointed to CMV infection and matching HLA type.

Points from the study as a whole: In two of eight donors, the top clonotype was HLA-C-restricted CMV-specific. CMV carriers with the relevant HLA were identified by cumulative public TCR beta family frequency.

TCRdb passed the reads through MiXCR, listing each CDR3 protein once. The repertoire holds 200,000 or so distinct CDR3 sequences, with under 25% as singletons. The V end was cut by 0 bases, the J end by 0 bases, with 13 bases between. This CDR3 is built from 17 residues. CDR1 and CDR2 (germline): SGHVS, FQNEAQ. The chain recombines TRBV7-8 with TRBJ2-3; no definite D call. Sequencing was done on a sample of PBMCs. The receptor was isolated from a human donor in good health (CMV status not recorded). Some clones in this sample may be carry-over from other donors' samples. CDR3 region: CASSLAPKGTSTDTQYF. The CDR3, as DNA: TGTGCCAGCAGCTTAGCCCCTAAGGGAACTAGCACAGATACGCAGTATTTT.